The T cell receptor (beta chain) described here comes from a study of blood T cell repertoires in COVID-19. Study summary: Italy, Spain and the United States were the sources of the convalescent and acute COVID-19 samples. Sample material is recorded as cDNA or gDNA derived from T cells, B-cell-depleted T cells, or PBMCs.

In the original processing: Amplification with reference gene primers provided the estimates of nucleated cell counts. The method was immunoSEQ multiplex PCR; TCRdb's version includes in-frame clones alone and lacks a portion of them. From that table come the V and J calls and clone size; the DNA was used to work out D and trimming. The table lists approximately 190,000 clones, about 81% of them singletons. CDR3 length: 14 residues. CDR1 and CDR2 from the germline V gene are SGHTA and FQGNSA. The V end lost 6 bases, the J end lost 9 bases, and 20 bases lay between the germline ends. Material for sequencing was peripheral blood. The sequence came from a young man with active or convalescent COVID-19. The chain recombines TRBV7-2 with TRBJ2-5; D might be TRBD1 (5 bases). The CDR3 region has the DNA TGTGCCAGCAGTCGCACCCGGACCGAAGGGGCCCAGTACTTC. This translates into CASSRTRTEGAQYF.